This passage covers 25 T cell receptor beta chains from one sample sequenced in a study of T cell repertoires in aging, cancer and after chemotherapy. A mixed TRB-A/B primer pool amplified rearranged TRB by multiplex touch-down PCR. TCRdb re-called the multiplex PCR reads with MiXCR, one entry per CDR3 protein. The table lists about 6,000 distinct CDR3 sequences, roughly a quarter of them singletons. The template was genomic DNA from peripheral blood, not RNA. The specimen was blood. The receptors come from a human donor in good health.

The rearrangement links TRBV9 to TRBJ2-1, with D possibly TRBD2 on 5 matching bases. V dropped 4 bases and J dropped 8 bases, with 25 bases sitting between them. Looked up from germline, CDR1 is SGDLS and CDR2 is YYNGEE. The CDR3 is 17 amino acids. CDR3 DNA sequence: TGTGCCAGCAGCTCCCGGGCACTAGGTCAGAGAGGCCATGAGCAGTTCTTC. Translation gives CASSSRALGQRGHEQFF.

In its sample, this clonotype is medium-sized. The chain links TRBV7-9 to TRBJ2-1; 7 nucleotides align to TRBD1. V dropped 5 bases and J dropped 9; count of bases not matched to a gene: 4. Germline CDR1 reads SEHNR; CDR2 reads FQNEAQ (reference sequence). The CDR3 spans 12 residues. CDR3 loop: CASSKDRREQFF. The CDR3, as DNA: TGTGCCAGCAGCAAGGACAGGCGTGAGCAGTTCTTC.

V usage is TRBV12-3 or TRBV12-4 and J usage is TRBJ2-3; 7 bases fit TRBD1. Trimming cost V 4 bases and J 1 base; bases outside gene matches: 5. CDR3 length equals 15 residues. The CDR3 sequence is CASSSQGGGTDTQYF. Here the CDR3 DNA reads TGTGCCAGCAGTTCCCAAGGGGGCGGCACAGATACGCAGTATTTT.

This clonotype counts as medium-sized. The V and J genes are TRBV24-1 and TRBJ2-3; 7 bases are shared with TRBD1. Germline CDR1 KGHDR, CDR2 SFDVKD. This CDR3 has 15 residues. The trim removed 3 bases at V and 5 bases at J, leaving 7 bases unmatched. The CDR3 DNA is TGTGCCACCAGTGATCCGACAGGGAGTGGAGATACGCAGTATTTT. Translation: CATSDPTGSGDTQYF.

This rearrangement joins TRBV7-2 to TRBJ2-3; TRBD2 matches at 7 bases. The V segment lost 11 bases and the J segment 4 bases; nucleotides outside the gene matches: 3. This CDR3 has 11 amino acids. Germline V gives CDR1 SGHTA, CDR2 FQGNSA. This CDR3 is CAGGGADTQYF. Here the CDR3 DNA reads TGTGCCGGCGGGGGTGCAGATACGCAGTATTTT.

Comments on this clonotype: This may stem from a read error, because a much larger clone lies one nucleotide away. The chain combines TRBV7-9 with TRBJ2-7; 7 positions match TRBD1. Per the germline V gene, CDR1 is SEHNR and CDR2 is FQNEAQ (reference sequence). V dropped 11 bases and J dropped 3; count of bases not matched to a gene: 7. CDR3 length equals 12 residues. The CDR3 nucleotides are TGTGCCGGTCAGGGGGTTAGCTACGAGCAGTACGTC. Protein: CAGQGVSYEQYV.

In nucleotides, the CDR3 is TGTGCCAGCAGCCCTTGGACAGGGCTCACAGATACGCAGTATTTT. Translation gives CASSPWTGLTDTQYF. This sequence joins TRBV7-3 and TRBJ2-3; 8 bases align to TRBD1. The germline gives CDR1 SGHTA, CDR2 FQGTGA. V was clipped by 5 bases and J by 2 bases; unmatched bases: 6. This CDR3 comprises 15 residues.

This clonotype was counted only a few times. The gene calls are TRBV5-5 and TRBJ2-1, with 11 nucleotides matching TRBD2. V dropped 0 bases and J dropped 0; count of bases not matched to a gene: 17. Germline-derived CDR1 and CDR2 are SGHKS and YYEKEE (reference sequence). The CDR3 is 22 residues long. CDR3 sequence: CASSLAGGRGLAGGSSYNEQFF. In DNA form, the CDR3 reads TGTGCCAGCAGCTTGGCGGGAGGAAGGGGCCTAGCGGGGGGCAGCTCCTACAATGAGCAGTTCTTC.

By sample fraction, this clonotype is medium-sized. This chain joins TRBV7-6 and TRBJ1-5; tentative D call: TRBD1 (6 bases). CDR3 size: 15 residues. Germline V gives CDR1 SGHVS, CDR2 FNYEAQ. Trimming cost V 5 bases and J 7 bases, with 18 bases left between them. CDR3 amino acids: CASSPQGAGAQPQHF. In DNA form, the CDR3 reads TGTGCCAGCAGCCCGCAAGGTGCAGGGGCCCAGCCCCAGCATTTT.

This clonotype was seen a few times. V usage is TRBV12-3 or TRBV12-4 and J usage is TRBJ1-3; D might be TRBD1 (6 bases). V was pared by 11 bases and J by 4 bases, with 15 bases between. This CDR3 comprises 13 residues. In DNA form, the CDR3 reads TGTGCCTTTCGGGGGGGCTGGGGAAACACCATATATTTT. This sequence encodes CAFRGGWGNTIYF.

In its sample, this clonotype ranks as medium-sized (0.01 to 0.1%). DNA of the CDR3: TGCAGCGTTGCGTTAGGGACGGGGGGTACCGGGGAGCTGTTTTTT. Amino acid sequence: CSVALGTGGTGELFF. The chain links TRBV29-1 to TRBJ2-2; 7 bases map to TRBD2. J was trimmed by 5 bases and V by 4 bases; bases with no gene match: 10. Germline V gene lookup returns CDR1 SQVTM and CDR2 ANQGSEA. There are 15 residues in the CDR3.

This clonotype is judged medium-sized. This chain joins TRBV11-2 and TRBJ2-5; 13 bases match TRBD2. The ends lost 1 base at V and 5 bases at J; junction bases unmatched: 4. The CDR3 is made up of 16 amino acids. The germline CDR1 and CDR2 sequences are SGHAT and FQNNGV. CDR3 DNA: TGTGCCAGCAGCTTAGGACTAGCGGGGGGATCGGAGACCCAGTACTTC. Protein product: CASSLGLAGGSETQYF.

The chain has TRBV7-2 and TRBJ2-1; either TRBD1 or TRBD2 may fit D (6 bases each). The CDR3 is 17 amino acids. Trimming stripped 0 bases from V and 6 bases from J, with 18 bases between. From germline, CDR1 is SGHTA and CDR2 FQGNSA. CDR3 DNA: TGTGCCAGCAGCTTAGCCCAGACAGGACCGCGGGGCAATGAGCAGTTCTTC. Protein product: CASSLAQTGPRGNEQFF. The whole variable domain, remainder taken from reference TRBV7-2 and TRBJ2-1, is GAGVSQSPSNKVTEKGKDVELRCDPISGHTALYWYRQSLGQGLEFLIYFQGNSAPDKSGLPSDRFSAERTGGSVSTLTIQRTQQEDSAVYLCASSLAQTGPRGNEQFFGPGTRLTVL.

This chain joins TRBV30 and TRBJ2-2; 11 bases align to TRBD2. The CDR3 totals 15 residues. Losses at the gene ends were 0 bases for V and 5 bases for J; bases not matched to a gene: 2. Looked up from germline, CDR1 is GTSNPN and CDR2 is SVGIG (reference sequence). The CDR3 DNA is TGTGCCTGGAGTGTTATAGCGGGAGGGACCGGGGAGCTGTTTTTT. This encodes CAWSVIAGGTGELFF.

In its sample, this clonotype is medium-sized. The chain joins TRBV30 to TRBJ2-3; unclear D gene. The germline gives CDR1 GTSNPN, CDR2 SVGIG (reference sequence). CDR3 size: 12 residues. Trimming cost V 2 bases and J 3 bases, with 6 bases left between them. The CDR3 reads CAWSTETDTQYF. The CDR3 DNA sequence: TGTGCCTGGAGTACAGAAACAGATACGCAGTATTTT.

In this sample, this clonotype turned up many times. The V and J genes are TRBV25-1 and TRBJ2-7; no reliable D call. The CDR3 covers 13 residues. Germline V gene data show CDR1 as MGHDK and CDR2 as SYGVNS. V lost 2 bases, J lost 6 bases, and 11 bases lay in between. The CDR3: CASSEVGSVEQYF. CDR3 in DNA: TGTGCCAGCAGTGAAGTAGGGTCCGTCGAGCAGTACTTC.

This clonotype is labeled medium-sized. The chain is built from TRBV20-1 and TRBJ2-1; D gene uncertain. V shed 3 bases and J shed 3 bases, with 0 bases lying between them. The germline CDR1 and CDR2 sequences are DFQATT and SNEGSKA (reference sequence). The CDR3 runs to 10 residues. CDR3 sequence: CSASYNEQFF. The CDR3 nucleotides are TGCAGTGCTAGCTACAATGAGCAGTTCTTC.

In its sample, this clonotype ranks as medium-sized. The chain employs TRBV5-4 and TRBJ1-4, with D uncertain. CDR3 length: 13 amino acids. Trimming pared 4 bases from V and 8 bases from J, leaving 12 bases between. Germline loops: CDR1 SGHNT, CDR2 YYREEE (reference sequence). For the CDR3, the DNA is TGTGCCAGCAGCGCCTGGAATGACGAAAAACTGTTTTTT. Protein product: CASSAWNDEKLFF.

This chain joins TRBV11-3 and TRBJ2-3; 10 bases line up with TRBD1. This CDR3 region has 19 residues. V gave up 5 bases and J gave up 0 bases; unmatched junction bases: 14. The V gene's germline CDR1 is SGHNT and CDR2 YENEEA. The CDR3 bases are TGTGCCAGCAGCGACCGATCCGGGACAGGGGCCTCTAGCACAGATACGCAGTATTTT. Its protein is CASSDRSGTGASSTDTQYF.

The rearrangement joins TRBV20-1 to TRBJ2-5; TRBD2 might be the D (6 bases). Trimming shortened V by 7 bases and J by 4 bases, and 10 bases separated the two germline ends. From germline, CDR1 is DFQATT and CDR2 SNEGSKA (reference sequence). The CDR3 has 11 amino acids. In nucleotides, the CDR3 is TGCAGTGTTGGGGGGAGAGAGACCCAGTACTTC. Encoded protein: CSVGGRETQYF.

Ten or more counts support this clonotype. This CDR3 reads CASSPPTSSRGQEQFF. CDR3 coding DNA: TGTGCCAGCAGCCCCCCGACTTCCTCCAGGGGGCAGGAGCAGTTCTTC. The V call is TRBV7-9, the J call TRBJ2-1; TRBD1 matches 8 bases. V lost 5 bases and J lost 10; bases outside the gene matches: 16. Germline V gives CDR1 SEHNR, CDR2 FQNEAQ (reference sequence). The CDR3 is made up of 16 amino acids.

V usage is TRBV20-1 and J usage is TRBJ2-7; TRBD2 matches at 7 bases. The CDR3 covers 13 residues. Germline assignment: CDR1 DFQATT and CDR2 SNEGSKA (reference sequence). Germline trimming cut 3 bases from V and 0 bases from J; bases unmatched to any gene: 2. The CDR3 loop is CSARGGTSYEQYV. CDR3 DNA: TGCAGTGCTAGGGGGGGGACCTCCTACGAGCAGTACGTC.

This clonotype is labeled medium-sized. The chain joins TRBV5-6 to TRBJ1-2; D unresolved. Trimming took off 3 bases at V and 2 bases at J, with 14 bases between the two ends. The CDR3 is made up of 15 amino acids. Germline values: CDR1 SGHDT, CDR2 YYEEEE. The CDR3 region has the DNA TGTGCCAGCAGCTGGGAGGAAACCCCGAACTATGGCTACACCTTC. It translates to CASSWEETPNYGYTF.

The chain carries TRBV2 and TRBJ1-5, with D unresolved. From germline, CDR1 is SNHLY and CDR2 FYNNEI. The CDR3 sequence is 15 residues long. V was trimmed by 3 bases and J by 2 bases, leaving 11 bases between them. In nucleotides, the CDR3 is TGTGCCAGCAGTGAGCAGCTGAATGGCAATCAGCCCCAGCATTTT. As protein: CASSEQLNGNQPQHF. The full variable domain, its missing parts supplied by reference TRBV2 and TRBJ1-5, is EPEVTQTPSHQVTQMGQEVILRCVPISNHLYFYWYRQILGQKVEFLVSFYNNEISEKSEIFDDQFSVERPDGSNFTLKIRSTKLEDSAMYFCASSEQLNGNQPQHFGDGTRLSIL.

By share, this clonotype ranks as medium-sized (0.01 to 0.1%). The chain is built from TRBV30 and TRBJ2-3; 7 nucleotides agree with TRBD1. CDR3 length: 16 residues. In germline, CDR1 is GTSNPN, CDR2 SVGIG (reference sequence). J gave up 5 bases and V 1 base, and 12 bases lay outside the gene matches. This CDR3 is CAWSAYFGQAGDTQYF. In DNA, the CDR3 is TGTGCCTGGAGTGCTTACTTTGGACAGGCGGGAGATACGCAGTATTTT.